Described below is a single T cell receptor (beta chain) sequence and its context. The record originates from a study of blood T cell repertoires in COVID-19. Looking at the study overall: COVID-19 samples from acute and convalescent phases originated in the United States, Italy and Spain. PBMCs, B-cell-depleted T cells, or T cells provided the cDNA or gDNA that made up the material.

In the original workflow: Amplification of reference gene primers provided the estimated nucleated cell counts. Assay: immunoSEQ multiplex PCR; the TCRdb copy retains only in-frame clones and omits some. V and J calls and clone size are copied from that table; D and trimming were computed from the DNA. This table has approximately 220,000 clones, around 81% appearing once. Trimming removed 4 bases from V and 4 bases from J, with 16 bases in between. CDR3 length equals 15 residues. Germline V gene lookup returns CDR1 SGHAT and CDR2 FQDESV (reference sequence). This TCR was sampled from a woman between 25 and 40 years old who had recovered from COVID-19. V is TRBV11-1 and J is TRBJ2-5, with D tentatively TRBD2 (7 bases). What was sequenced was peripheral blood. The CDR3 reads CASSSPLGGGETQYF. CDR3 sequence (DNA): TGTGCCAGCAGCTCGCCATTAGGGGGGGGAGAGACCCAGTACTTC.